The 30 T cell receptor beta chains presented below share a single source sample, sequenced in a study of blood T cell repertoires in COVID-19. Some clones are missing from TCRdb's copy, which holds only in-frame ones; the method was immunoSEQ multiplex PCR. Of about 18,000 clones listed, around 89% were seen once; the top ten hold 5%. The sequenced material came from PBMCs or T cells enriched from blood (not recorded which). The receptors shown here come from a woman under 40 who had recovered from COVID-19.

The genes are TRBV4-1 and TRBJ2-3; D gene unclear. Germline V gives CDR1 MGHRA, CDR2 YSYEKL. V was trimmed by 0 bases and J by 5 bases, leaving 6 bases between them. The CDR3 is made up of 13 amino acids. CDR3 DNA sequence: TGCGCCAGCAGCCAAGATGAGGAAGATACGCAGTATTTT. Translating gives CASSQDEEDTQYF.

The rearrangement uses TRBV18 and TRBJ2-3; possible D gene TRBD2, 6 bases. This CDR3 is 15 amino acids long. Trimming took off 1 base at V and 0 bases at J, with 8 bases between the two ends. Per the germline V gene, CDR1 is KGHSH and CDR2 is LQKENI. In nucleotides, the CDR3 is TGTGCCAGCTCACCACGCGGGGAGAGCACAGATACGCAGTATTTT. Its translation: CASSPRGESTDTQYF.

The V call is TRBV27, the J call TRBJ2-1; 7 bases are a match to TRBD1. The V gene end was trimmed by 4 bases and the J gene end by 6 bases; junction bases not matched to a gene: 6. Looked up from germline, CDR1 is MNHEY and CDR2 is SMNVEV (reference sequence). The CDR3 sequence is 14 residues long. CDR3 bases: TGTGCCAGCAGTTCAGGGGGATCGCTCAATGAGCAGTTCTTC. Residues: CASSSGGSLNEQFF.

The rearrangement uses TRBV5-6 and TRBJ2-5; D unresolved. Germline V CDR1 and CDR2: SGHDT, YYEEEE. The CDR3 covers 12 residues. V was cut by 5 bases and J by 5 bases, with 10 bases left in between. The CDR3 bases are TGTGCCAGCAGAGGTTCCAGGGAGACCCAGTACTTC. As protein: CASRGSRETQYF.

V gene TRBV27 combines with J gene TRBJ2-1; D gene unclear. Trimming took off 7 bases at V and 0 bases at J, with 7 bases between the two ends. CDR1 MNHEY and CDR2 SMNVEV come from the germline V gene (reference sequence). The CDR3 is made up of 13 amino acids. CDR3 amino acids: CASNWSSYNEQFF. CDR3 DNA sequence: TGTGCCAGCAACTGGAGCTCCTACAATGAGCAGTTCTTC.

This clone was recorded only once. This chain uses TRBV19 with TRBJ2-6, with D possibly being TRBD2 (6 bases). The CDR3 is 17 amino acids. The V gene's germline CDR1 is LNHDA and CDR2 SQIVND (reference sequence). V lost 0 bases to trimming and J lost 2 bases, with 11 bases between them. The CDR3 protein is CASSIDQGGAGANVLTF. CDR3 bases: TGTGCCAGTAGTATAGATCAGGGAGGTGCTGGGGCCAACGTCCTGACTTTC.

J is TRBJ2-3 and V is TRBV30, with D maybe TRBD1 (5 bases). Looked up from germline, CDR1 is GTSNPN and CDR2 is SVGIG (reference sequence). Trimming removed 5 bases from V and 13 bases from J, with 16 bases in between. The CDR3 is made up of 11 amino acids. CDR3 loop: CAWGRSEQEYF. CDR3 nucleotide sequence: TGTGCCTGGGGAAGGTCTGAACAGGAGTATTTT.

The chain is built from TRBV5-1 and TRBJ2-6, with D perhaps TRBD1 (6 bases). CDR1 and CDR2 (germline): SGHRS, YFSETQ. Trimming pared 1 base from V and 1 base from J, leaving 9 bases between. The CDR3 is 16 residues long. The CDR3 nucleotides read TGCGCCAGCAGCTTGACTGGGACATCTGGGGCCAACGTCCTGACTTTC. Translated: CASSLTGTSGANVLTF.

This rearrangement joins TRBV19 to TRBJ2-5; 10 bases are a match to TRBD1. This CDR3 is 14 amino acids long. Germline V gene sequence: CDR1 LNHDA, CDR2 SQIVND (reference sequence). Trimming cost V 5 bases and J 5 bases; bases outside gene matches: 5. CDR3 amino acids: CASSPGQGYETQYF. The DNA for the CDR3 is TGTGCCAGTAGTCCGGGACAGGGGTACGAGACCCAGTACTTC.

The chain joins TRBV29-1 to TRBJ2-5; tentative D call: TRBD2 (7 bases). From germline, CDR1 is SQVTM and CDR2 ANQGSEA. This CDR3 comprises 14 residues. The V and J ends lost 4 bases and 3 bases respectively, with 15 bases between them. The CDR3 spells CSVAGRGAEETQYF. The CDR3 DNA follows: TGCAGCGTTGCGGGGAGGGGGGCTGAAGAGACCCAGTACTTC.

This clone has just one count. J is TRBJ2-3 and V is TRBV29-1, with 9 positions matching TRBD2. Trimming took 2 bases from V and 9 from J; bases not matched to a gene: 12. In germline, CDR1 is SQVTM, CDR2 ANQGSEA. CDR3 size: 15 residues. The CDR3 region has the DNA TGCAGCGTTGAATACCTGATTAGCGGGGGAGGAACGCAGTATTTT. Its translation: CSVEYLISGGGTQYF.

The gene calls are TRBV6-4 and TRBJ2-2; 8 bases are shared with TRBD2. Trimming at V came to 0 bases and at J to 3 bases, leaving 0 bases not matched to a gene. This CDR3 is built from 15 residues. Looked up from germline, CDR1 is MRHNA and CDR2 is SNTAGT. The CDR3 coding sequence is TGTGCCAGCAGTGACTCGACTAGCGACACCGGGGAGCTGTTTTTT. As protein: CASSDSTSDTGELFF.

The chain employs TRBV10-2 and TRBJ2-4, with TRBD2 as a possible D gene (5 bases). The V end lost 2 bases, the J end lost 2 bases, and 7 bases lay between the germline ends. Germline V gives CDR1 WSHSY, CDR2 SAAADI. The CDR3 extends over 14 amino acids. The CDR3 DNA reads as TGCGCCAGCAGTGAGCGGGGTACCAAAAACATTCAGTACTTC. Translating it yields CASSERGTKNIQYF.

The J gene is TRBJ1-2, the V gene TRBV15, with 8 nucleotides matching TRBD1. CDR3 size: 18 residues. Germline loops: CDR1 LNHNV, CDR2 YYDKDF (reference sequence). With 2 bases clipped from V and 1 base from J, the junction kept 12 bases outside the gene matches. The CDR3 loop reads CATSRTQTGVRSNYGYTF. The CDR3 region has the DNA TGTGCCACCAGCAGAACCCAGACAGGGGTCCGCAGTAACTATGGCTACACCTTC.

V usage is TRBV6-5 and J usage is TRBJ1-1; 8 positions agree with TRBD1. Losses at the gene ends were 1 base for V and 4 bases for J; bases not matched to a gene: 5. The V gene's germline CDR1 is MNHEY and CDR2 SVGAGI. This CDR3 is 15 amino acids long. CDR3 sequence: CASSYFQGAGTEAFF. For the CDR3, the DNA is TGTGCCAGCAGTTACTTCCAGGGGGCTGGCACTGAAGCTTTCTTT.

The chain has TRBV7-8 and TRBJ1-5; TRBD1 matches 10 bases. The CDR3 is made up of 22 amino acids. The J segment lost 0 bases and the V segment lost 0 bases, leaving 17 bases of the junction unmatched. Germline CDR1 and CDR2: SGHVS and FQNEAQ. As DNA, the CDR3 is TGTGCCAGCAGCTTAGCATACCGGATAGGTTTCGGGGACAGGGGTAGCAATCAGCCCCAGCATTTT. Amino acid sequence: CASSLAYRIGFGDRGSNQPQHF. The whole variable domain, remainder taken from reference TRBV7-8 and TRBJ1-5, is GAGVSQSPRYKVAKRGQDVALRCDPISGHVSLFWYQQALGQGPEFLTYFQNEAQLDKSGLPSDRFFAERPEGSVSTLKIQRTQQEDSAVYLCASSLAYRIGFGDRGSNQPQHFGDGTRLSIL.

V and J are TRBV6-5 and TRBJ1-1; 7 nucleotides align to TRBD1. Germline assignment: CDR1 MNHEY and CDR2 SVGAGI. The CDR3 sequence is 11 residues long. Unmatched junction bases numbered 5, after V lost 4 bases and J lost 12 bases. The CDR3, as DNA: TGTGCCAGCAGTTTACAGGGGCGGTCTTTCTTT. Translating gives CASSLQGRSFF.

This chain joins TRBV6-2 or TRBV6-3 and TRBJ2-2, with 9 bases aligning to TRBD2. Germline V CDR1 and CDR2: MNHEY, SVGEGT. CDR3 size: 16 residues. The V gene end was trimmed by 6 bases and the J gene end by 3 bases; junction bases not matched to a gene: 8. This chain's CDR3 is CASRPSGISDTGELFF. CDR3 DNA sequence: TGTGCCAGCAGGCCTAGCGGGATCTCTGACACCGGGGAGCTGTTTTTT.

This chain uses TRBV28 with TRBJ2-1, with D possibly being TRBD2 (5 bases). This CDR3 spans 15 amino acids. Germline V gene data show CDR1 as MDHEN and CDR2 as SYDVKM. CDR3 residues: CASEGGPGTYNEQFF. CDR3 nucleotide sequence: TGTGCTAGCGAGGGTGGGCCGGGGACCTACAATGAGCAGTTCTTC.

The V and J genes are TRBV19 and TRBJ2-5, with D perhaps TRBD2 (7 bases). This CDR3 contains 15 residues. Germline loops: CDR1 LNHDA, CDR2 SQIVND (reference sequence). The CDR3 here is CSSRSVGRGAETQYF. CDR3 DNA: TGTTCGTCTAGGTCCGTGGGGAGGGGGGCAGAGACCCAGTACTTC.

The gene calls are TRBV7-8 and TRBJ1-3; no reliable D call. The CDR3 has 14 amino acids. Deletions cut 7 bases from V and 0 bases from J, with 10 bases between. Germline-derived CDR1 and CDR2 are SGHVS and FQNEAQ. The CDR3 DNA sequence: TGTGCCAGCACCCCCGGGAGCTCTGGAAACACCATATATTTT. Protein sequence: CASTPGSSGNTIYF.

V and J are TRBV5-6 and TRBJ1-2; 7 positions match TRBD1. The CDR3 is 19 amino acids. The V gene end was trimmed by 0 bases and the J gene end by 2 bases; junction bases not matched to a gene: 16. Germline lookup yields CDR1 SGHDT and CDR2 YYEEEE. The DNA for the CDR3 is TGTGCCAGCAGCTTGGCCCAACAGGGGAGTCGGTCGGCGAACTATGGCTACACCTTC. Translating it yields CASSLAQQGSRSANYGYTF. Full variable domain (remainder filled in from reference TRBV5-6 and TRBJ1-2): DAGVTQSPTHLIKTRGQQVTLRCSPKSGHDTVSWYQQALGQGPQFIFQYYEEEERQRGNFPDRFSGHQFPNYSSELNVNALLLGDSALYLCASSLAQQGSRSANYGYTFGSGTRLTVV.

The chain employs TRBV7-2 and TRBJ2-5, with 9 bases aligning to TRBD1. CDR1 and CDR2 (germline): SGHTA, FQGNSA. The ends lost 4 bases at V and 4 bases at J; junction bases unmatched: 16. CDR3 length: 18 residues. The DNA for the CDR3 is TGTGCCAGCAGCTACCGCCCGACAGGGGGTTTAGTAGTAGAGACCCAGTACTTC. This encodes CASSYRPTGGLVVETQYF.

The gene calls are TRBV5-1 and TRBJ1-3, with unresolved D. Deletions cut 5 bases from V and 3 bases from J, with 9 bases between. This CDR3 has 13 amino acids. Germline CDR1 is SGHRS and CDR2 is YFSETQ. In DNA form, the CDR3 reads TGCGCCAGCAGTACGGCGGGTGGAAACACCATATATTTT. Amino acids: CASSTAGGNTIYF. Using reference TRBV5-1 and TRBJ1-3 for the parts outside the CDR3, the full variable domain is KAGVTQTPRYLIKTRGQQVTLSCSPISGHRSVSWYQQTPGQGLQFLFEYFSETQRNKGNFPGRFSGRQFSNSRSEMNVSTLELGDSALYLCASSTAGGNTIYFGEGSWLTVV.

The chain uses TRBV2 and TRBJ1-1; D not certain. V lost 2 bases to trimming and J lost 5 bases, with 12 bases between them. The CDR3 contains 14 residues. Germline V gene data show CDR1 as SNHLY and CDR2 as FYNNEI. The CDR3 sequence: CASSERRGRTEAFF. In nucleotides, the CDR3 is TGTGCCAGCAGTGAAAGGCGGGGTAGGACTGAAGCTTTCTTT.

The chain carries TRBV5-1 and TRBJ2-6; 11 bases fit TRBD1. There are 17 residues in the CDR3. The J segment lost 2 bases and the V segment lost 0 bases, leaving 1 base of the junction unmatched. Germline CDR1 and CDR2: SGHRS and YFSETQ. CDR3 nucleotide sequence: TGCGCCAGCAGCTTGGGGACAGGGGGCGCTGGGGCCAACGTCCTGACTTTC. Protein sequence: CASSLGTGGAGANVLTF.

The chain carries TRBV9 and TRBJ1-2; perhaps TRBD1 as D (6 bases). Germline V gene sequence: CDR1 SGDLS, CDR2 YYNGEE. With 5 bases removed from V and 8 bases from J, the gap between germline ends came to 16 bases. This CDR3 spans 13 amino acids. CDR3 nucleotide sequence: TGTGCCAGCAGTCAAGGACAGTTTAGCGGCTACACCTTC. Translated, it gives CASSQGQFSGYTF.

J is TRBJ1-2 and V is TRBV24-1, with D possibly TRBD1 on 5 matching bases. Trimming stripped 6 bases from V and 11 bases from J, with 12 bases between. CDR1 and CDR2 from the germline V gene are KGHDR and SFDVKD. The CDR3 is 11 residues long. CDR3 bases: TGTGCCACCAGTCGGGGGGATTCGTACACCTTC. This sequence encodes CATSRGDSYTF.

This chain links TRBV13 with TRBJ1-2, with TRBD1 matching 9 bases. Germline V lookup: CDR1 PRHDT, CDR2 FYEKMQ (reference sequence). This CDR3 is 16 amino acids long. V was clipped by 1 base and J by 3 bases; unmatched bases: 6. The chain's CDR3 is CASSLEQGARDYGYTF. CDR3 nucleotide sequence: TGTGCCAGCAGCTTAGAACAGGGGGCCAGGGACTATGGCTACACCTTC.

The rearrangement uses TRBV5-1 and TRBJ2-1; 7 bases are shared with TRBD2. V lost 5 bases, J lost 0 bases, and 8 bases stayed unmatched. The germline V gene has CDR1 SGHRS and CDR2 YFSETQ. The CDR3 spans 16 residues. Here the CDR3 reads CASSMGAGSSYNEQFF. CDR3 in DNA: TGCGCCAGCAGTATGGGAGCGGGGAGCTCCTACAATGAGCAGTTCTTC. The full variable domain, completed using reference TRBV5-1 and TRBJ2-1, is KAGVTQTPRYLIKTRGQQVTLSCSPISGHRSVSWYQQTPGQGLQFLFEYFSETQRNKGNFPGRFSGRQFSNSRSEMNVSTLELGDSALYLCASSMGAGSSYNEQFFGPGTRLTVL.